Following are 30 T cell receptor beta chains from one sample sequenced in a study of T cell repertoires in cytomegalovirus infection. From the reads, TCRdb called clonotypes with MiXCR, one entry per CDR3 protein. Among approximately 500,000 distinct CDR3 sequences, 30% to 40% were seen once, and the ten largest hold roughly 15%. These receptors have no known antigen. The sequencing here drew on cultured PBMCs, taken from culture after CMV antigen stimulation. Receptors originate from a human donor in good health (CMV status not recorded). Some clones in this sample may be carry-over from other donors' samples.

A few counts support this clonotype. This chain joins TRBV4-3 and TRBJ1-1; possible D gene TRBD1, 5 bases. CDR1 and CDR2 (germline): LGHNA, YSLEER. V lost 4 bases to trimming and J lost 3 bases, with 12 bases between them. This CDR3 region has 14 residues. In DNA, the CDR3 is TGCGCCAGCAGCCTTGGGGCGGGGGACACTGAAGCTTTCTTT. Translation gives CASSLGAGDTEAFF.

This clonotype was seen a handful of times. The V gene is TRBV19, the J gene TRBJ2-7; no reliable D call. The CDR3 totals 17 residues. Germline CDR1 is LNHDA and CDR2 is SQIVND (reference sequence). Trimming stripped 7 bases from V and 0 bases from J, with 22 bases between. CDR3 sequence (DNA): TGTGCCAGTAACCCCGGTTTCCTCTTGGGGAACTCCTACGAGCAGTACTTC. It specifies CASNPGFLLGNSYEQYF.

J is TRBJ2-1 and V is TRBV6-2 or TRBV6-3, with TRBD2 matching 11 bases. The CDR3 covers 17 residues. Per the germline V gene, CDR1 is MNHEY and CDR2 is SVGEGT. V lost 2 bases, J lost 6 bases, and 9 bases stayed unmatched. The chain's CDR3 is CASSYEVLAGGGNEQFF. The CDR3 DNA follows: TGTGCCAGCAGTTACGAGGTCCTAGCGGGAGGAGGCAATGAGCAGTTCTTC.

This clonotype was picked up many times. V and J are TRBV28 and TRBJ2-2; D remains unclear. The germline gives CDR1 MDHEN, CDR2 SYDVKM. V gave up 5 bases and J gave up 2 bases, with 18 bases separating them. The CDR3 sequence is 17 residues long. CDR3 protein: CASSPLVGQLNTGELFF. The DNA for the CDR3 is TGTGCCAGCAGTCCCTTGGTCGGGCAGCTAAACACCGGGGAGCTGTTTTTT.

The chain has TRBV7-3 and TRBJ2-1, with D tentatively TRBD2 (7 bases). In germline, CDR1 is SGHTA, CDR2 FQGTGA. The length of the CDR3 is 16 residues. Deletions cut 4 bases from V and 1 base from J, with 14 bases between. The CDR3 loop is CASSSQGGGSYNEQFF. CDR3 nucleotides: TGTGCCAGCAGCTCCCAAGGGGGGGGTTCCTACAATGAGCAGTTCTTC.

The chain recombines TRBV24-1 with TRBJ2-1, with a possible D match to TRBD1 (5 bases). Trimming removed 0 bases from V and 7 bases from J, with 18 bases in between. CDR1 is KGHDR, CDR2 SFDVKD, per germline. The CDR3 has 17 amino acids. The CDR3 DNA is TGTGCCACCAGTGATTTGCCCGACCTGGCAGGGCGGAATGAGCAGTTCTTC. It is translated as CATSDLPDLAGRNEQFF.

This clonotype appeared a few times. The chain joins TRBV5-1 to TRBJ2-3, with TRBD2 matching over 9 bases. Germline V gene data show CDR1 as SGHRS and CDR2 as YFSETQ. The CDR3 totals 15 residues. J was trimmed by 3 bases and V by 4 bases; bases with no gene match: 6. Written as DNA, the CDR3 is TGCGCCAGCAGCACCGGGACTAGCAGAACAGATACGCAGTATTTT. It specifies CASSTGTSRTDTQYF. The full variable domain, rest sourced from reference TRBV5-1 and TRBJ2-3, is KAGVTQTPRYLIKTRGQQVTLSCSPISGHRSVSWYQQTPGQGLQFLFEYFSETQRNKGNFPGRFSGRQFSNSRSEMNVSTLELGDSALYLCASSTGTSRTDTQYFGPGTRLTVL.

The chain has TRBV29-1 and TRBJ1-1; unclear D gene. The CDR3 runs 8 residues. Looked up from germline, CDR1 is SQVTM and CDR2 is ANQGSEA. Trimming removed 6 bases at V and 4 bases at J, with 0 bases between. The CDR3 DNA follows: TGCAGCGTCACTGAAGCTTTCTTT. It encodes CSVTEAFF.

The chain has TRBV6-1 and TRBJ2-1; the D is unclear. The germline gives CDR1 MNHNS, CDR2 SASEGT. The V end was cut by 2 bases, the J end by 4 bases, with 12 bases between. The CDR3 spans 15 residues. The CDR3 protein is CASSEMSQDYNEQFF. The DNA for the CDR3 is TGTGCCAGCAGTGAAATGTCTCAGGATTACAATGAGCAGTTCTTC.

This clonotype was recorded a few times. The V and J genes are TRBV6-6 and TRBJ1-5; D ambiguous. Germline CDR1 reads MNHNY; CDR2 reads SVGAGI (reference sequence). This CDR3 region has 15 residues. V dropped 1 base and J dropped 0 bases, with 7 bases sitting between them. The CDR3 DNA reads TGTGCCAGCAGTTACTTCGGAGATAGCAATCAGCCCCAGCATTTT. This sequence encodes CASSYFGDSNQPQHF.

This clonotype was detected only once. The CDR3 loop is CASRAGKTEAFF. The CDR3 nucleotides are TGTGCCAGCAGGGCAGGGAAAACTGAAGCTTTCTTT. V usage is TRBV12-3 or TRBV12-4 and J usage is TRBJ1-1; tentatively, D is TRBD1 (5 bases). Trimming pared 6 bases from V and 5 bases from J, leaving 10 bases between. This CDR3 spans 12 amino acids.

The chain employs TRBV7-2 and TRBJ2-1, with a possible D match to TRBD2 (6 bases). Trimming removed 2 bases at V and 8 bases at J, with 22 bases between. This CDR3 is built from 17 residues. Germline-derived CDR1 and CDR2 are SGHTA and FQGNSA. CDR3 sequence: CASSLPKFRENRDEQFF. For the CDR3, the DNA is TGTGCCAGCAGCTTACCTAAGTTCCGGGAGAATCGGGATGAGCAGTTCTTC.

The chain recombines TRBV7-3 with TRBJ2-1, with D perhaps TRBD1 or TRBD2 (5 bases each). V lost 4 bases, J lost 0 bases, and 25 bases lay in between. Germline V gene data show CDR1 as SGHTA and CDR2 as FQGTGA. The CDR3 has 20 residues. DNA of the CDR3: TGTGCCAGCAGCTCTAACCTACCCGACAGCTTAACTAGCTCCTACAATGAGCAGTTCTTC. Amino acid sequence: CASSSNLPDSLTSSYNEQFF.

This clonotype came up a few times. J is TRBJ2-3 and V is TRBV19; D not resolved. Deletions cut 1 base from V and 1 base from J, with 6 bases between. The germline V gene encodes CDR1 LNHDA and CDR2 SQIVND (reference sequence). The CDR3 runs to 14 residues. The CDR3 nucleotides read TGTGCCAGTAGTATAGCTCGGGGCACAGATACGCAGTATTTT. It is translated as CASSIARGTDTQYF.

This clonotype was seen ten or more times. This rearrangement joins TRBV7-6 to TRBJ1-1; unclear D gene. The germline CDR1 and CDR2 sequences are SGHVS and FNYEAQ. The germline V and J ends were trimmed by 2 bases and 1 base, with 8 bases remaining between them. The CDR3 is 14 residues long. DNA of the CDR3: TGTGCCAGCAGCTTATATCCCGAGAACACTGAAGCTTTCTTT. Its protein is CASSLYPENTEAFF.

This clonotype came up a few times. V gene TRBV4-1 combines with J gene TRBJ1-1; TRBD1 agrees at 8 bases. This CDR3 spans 16 amino acids. J was trimmed by 4 bases and V by 1 base; bases with no gene match: 8. Per the germline V gene, CDR1 is MGHRA and CDR2 is YSYEKL. CDR3 bases: TGCGCCAGCAGCCAAGTTGGTGGGACAGGAACCACTGAAGCTTTCTTT. Residues: CASSQVGGTGTTEAFF.

The J gene is TRBJ1-5, the V gene TRBV6-1; 7 positions match TRBD1. V was pared by 9 bases and J by 9 bases, with 11 bases of the junction left unmatched. Per germline, CDR1 MNHNS and CDR2 SASEGT. The CDR3 has 13 residues. In DNA form, the CDR3 reads TGTGCCAGTACCGGGACAGCCCCTGGGCCCCAGCATTTT. Translating it yields CASTGTAPGPQHF.

This clonotype was seen a few times. The rearrangement uses TRBV3-1 and TRBJ2-1; tentatively, D is TRBD2 (6 bases). Trimming removed 10 bases at V and 1 base at J, with 14 bases between. The CDR3 has 14 amino acids. Germline CDR1 and CDR2: LGHDT and YNNKEL (reference sequence). The CDR3 region is CATTRAGSYNEQFF. CDR3 nucleotide sequence: TGTGCCACCACTAGGGCGGGGTCCTACAATGAGCAGTTCTTC.

The genes are TRBV12-3 or TRBV12-4 and TRBJ1-2; 9 bases line up with TRBD1. This CDR3 region has 15 residues. Trimming at V came to 3 bases and at J to 5 bases, leaving 7 bases not matched to a gene. Here the CDR3 reads CASSFLQGAFYGYTF. The CDR3 bases are TGTGCCAGCAGTTTTCTACAGGGGGCTTTTTATGGCTACACCTTC.

This chain links TRBV11-3 with TRBJ2-5, with TRBD1 identical over 7 bases. The CDR3 has 16 amino acids. CDR1 SGHNT and CDR2 YENEEA come from the germline V gene. The V and J ends lost 5 bases and 2 bases, in that order; junction bases with no gene match: 11. CDR3 in DNA: TGTGCCAGCAGCCCCCTTGGGACAGCAGATCAAGAGACCCAGTACTTC. Its translation: CASSPLGTADQETQYF.

The chain has TRBV7-8 and TRBJ2-3; TRBD2 is a possible D gene (6 bases). Germline values: CDR1 SGHVS, CDR2 FQNEAQ. CDR3 length: 14 amino acids. Trimming took off 6 bases at V and 10 bases at J, with 20 bases between the two ends. The CDR3 sequence is CASRPGDWRRSQYF. The CDR3, as DNA: TGTGCCAGCAGACCCGGGGACTGGAGGAGATCGCAGTATTTT.

In this sample, this clonotype turned up a few times. The chain recombines TRBV27 with TRBJ1-2, with a possible D match to TRBD1 (6 bases). The CDR3 loop spans 16 amino acids. V gave up 2 bases and J gave up 2 bases, with 15 bases separating them. CDR1 is MNHEY and CDR2 is SMNVEV in the germline V gene (reference sequence). CDR3 sequence reads: CASSLVGPRGNYGYTF. DNA for the CDR3: TGTGCCAGCAGTTTAGTGGGTCCCAGGGGAAACTATGGCTACACCTTC.

The CDR3 DNA sequence: TGTGCCAGCAGTTATCCGGGGGACACTGAAGCTTTCTTT. Protein product: CASSYPGDTEAFF. The gene calls are TRBV6-2 or TRBV6-3 and TRBJ1-1, with D possibly being TRBD1 (5 bases). V was trimmed by 3 bases and J by 3 bases, leaving 8 bases between them. Germline values: CDR1 MNHEY, CDR2 SVGEGT. The CDR3 has 13 residues.

This clonotype has just a few counts. The chain links TRBV28 to TRBJ2-3, with a possible D match to TRBD1 (6 bases). The CDR3 sequence is 18 residues long. The V and J ends lost 8 bases and 0 bases respectively, with 24 bases between them. Germline CDR1 is MDHEN and CDR2 is SYDVKM. CDR3 protein: CASEGPGDQIISTDTQYF. CDR3 DNA: TGTGCCAGCGAAGGACCAGGGGACCAAATAATAAGCACAGATACGCAGTATTTT.

Many counts were recorded for this clonotype. CDR3 DNA: TGTGCCAGCAGCTTATACGGACCCGCAGATACGCAGTATTTT. The encoded protein is CASSLYGPADTQYF. The rearrangement links TRBV7-9 to TRBJ2-3, with D unclear. Germline V gene lookup returns CDR1 SEHNR and CDR2 FQNEAQ (reference sequence). CDR3 length: 14 amino acids. The V gene lost 2 bases and the J gene lost 4 bases, with 10 bases spanning the gap. Filled out from reference TRBV7-9 and TRBJ2-3, the complete variable domain reads DTGVSQNPRHKITKRGQNVTFRCDPISEHNRLYWYRQTLGQGPEFLTYFQNEAQLEKSRLLSDRFSAERPKGSFSTLEIQRTEQGDSAMYLCASSLYGPADTQYFGPGTRLTVL.

This clonotype occurred a few times. V is TRBV12-3 or TRBV12-4 and J is TRBJ1-2; D uncertain. CDR3 size: 13 residues. V dropped 6 bases and J dropped 1 base, with 9 bases sitting between them. CDR3 DNA: TGTGCCAGCAGCGGAATACTTAACTATGGCTACACCTTC. Encoded protein: CASSGILNYGYTF.

The table lists this clonotype with a few counts. V is TRBV7-2 and J is TRBJ2-7; D perhaps matches TRBD2 (6 bases). The V end lost 1 base, the J end lost 7 bases, and 17 bases lay between the germline ends. CDR1 is SGHTA, CDR2 FQGNSA, per germline. This CDR3 region has 15 residues. CDR3 DNA: TGTGCCAGCAGCTTAGATCCGGCGGTTGGGGGGGAGCAGTACTTC. Translated, it gives CASSLDPAVGGEQYF.

On this clonotype: One junction end does not reproduce the germline sequence, and a read error may be involved. The J gene is TRBJ2-6, the V gene TRBV5-4, with D tentatively TRBD1 (5 bases). This CDR3 comprises 14 residues. The germline V gene encodes CDR1 SGHNT and CDR2 YYREEE (reference sequence). The CDR3 loop is CASSLNLGANVLTF. The CDR3 coding sequence is TGTGCCAGCAGCCTCAATCTAGGGGCCAACGTCCTTACTTTC. The full variable domain, completed using reference TRBV5-4 and TRBJ2-6, is ETGVTQSPTHLIKTRGQQVTLRCSSQSGHNTVSWYQQALGQGPQFIFQYYREEENGRGNFPPRFSGLQFPNYSSELNVNALELDDSALYLCASSLNLGANVLTFGAGSRLTVL.

The chain employs TRBV19 and TRBJ1-1; tentative D call: TRBD1 (6 bases). The CDR3 is 11 amino acids. Germline V lookup: CDR1 LNHDA, CDR2 SQIVND (reference sequence). V lost 6 bases to trimming and J lost 10 bases, with 12 bases between them. The CDR3 DNA sequence: TGTGCCAGTAGGGGGGCCTTGCGAGCTTTCTTT. Its translation: CASRGALRAFF. The full variable domain, in which reference TRBV19 and TRBJ1-1 provide the parts outside the CDR3, is DGGITQSPKYLFRKEGQNVTLSCEQNLNHDAMYWYRQDPGQGLRLIYYSQIVNDFQKGDIAEGYSVSREKKESFPLTVTSAQKNPTAFYLCASRGALRAFFGQGTRLTVV.

This clonotype is labeled medium-sized. DNA of the CDR3: TGTGCCAGCAGCTTATCCTCCCGGGGGGAAGCTTTCTTT. It specifies CASSLSSRGEAFF. The chain links TRBV7-2 to TRBJ1-1, with D perhaps matching TRBD1 (5 bases). V gave up 2 bases and J gave up 8 bases, with 12 bases separating them. The CDR3 is 13 residues long. Germline V lookup: CDR1 SGHTA, CDR2 FQGNSA.